This T cell receptor (beta chain) was sequenced in a study of OX40 agonist ivuxolimab in advanced cancers. On the study more broadly: Dose-escalation patients' cancers were hepatocellular carcinoma, melanoma, renal cell or head and neck cancer.

Only in-frame clones appear in the TCRdb table, and some are missing; sequencing was by immunoSEQ multiplex PCR. Of 76,000 or so clones in the sample, less than 90% were seen once. The timepoints at which blood was sampled were baseline, cycle 4 day 1, and cycle 7 day 1. V lost 1 base to trimming and J lost 4 bases, with 11 bases between them. CDR3 size: 15 residues. CDR1 is SQVTM, CDR2 ANQGSEA, per germline. The source is an adult with an advanced solid tumor such as melanoma, head and neck, liver or kidney cancer. This specimen consisted of CD4+ or CD8+ T cells sorted from blood, obtained in a trial of the OX40 agonist ivuxolimab. The chain recombines TRBV29-1 with TRBJ2-6; D unclear. The CDR3 sequence: CSVEVFGSGANVLTF. The CDR3 nucleotides are TGCAGCGTTGAAGTGTTCGGATCCGGGGCCAACGTCCTGACTTTC.